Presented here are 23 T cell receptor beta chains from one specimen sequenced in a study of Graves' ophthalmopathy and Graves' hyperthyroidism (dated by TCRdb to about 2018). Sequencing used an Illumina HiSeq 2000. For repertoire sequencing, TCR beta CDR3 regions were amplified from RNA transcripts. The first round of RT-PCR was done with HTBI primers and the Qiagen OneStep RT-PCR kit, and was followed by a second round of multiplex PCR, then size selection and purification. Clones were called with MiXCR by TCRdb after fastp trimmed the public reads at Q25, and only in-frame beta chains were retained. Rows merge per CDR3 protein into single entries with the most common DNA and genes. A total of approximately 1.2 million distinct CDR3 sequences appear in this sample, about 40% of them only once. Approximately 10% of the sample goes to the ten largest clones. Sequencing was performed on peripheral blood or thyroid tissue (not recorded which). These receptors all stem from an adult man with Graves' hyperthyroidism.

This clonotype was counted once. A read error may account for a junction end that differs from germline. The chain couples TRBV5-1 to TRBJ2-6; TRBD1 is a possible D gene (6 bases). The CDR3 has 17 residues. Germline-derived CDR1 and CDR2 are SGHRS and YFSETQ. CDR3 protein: CASSSTDSPSGANVLTF. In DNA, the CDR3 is TGTGCCAGCAGCTCAACGGACAGCCCCTCTGGGGCCAACGTCCTGACTTTC.

CDR3 in DNA: TGTGCCAGCAGCTTAAGGACTAAGGGAAGTCAGCAGTACTTC. Translation gives CASSLRTKGSQQYF. The chain employs TRBV7-6 and TRBJ2-7; weak D call: TRBD2 (6 bases). V lost 2 bases and J 8 bases, leaving 16 bases between the germline ends. The germline gives CDR1 SGHVS, CDR2 FNYEAQ. The CDR3 spans 14 residues.

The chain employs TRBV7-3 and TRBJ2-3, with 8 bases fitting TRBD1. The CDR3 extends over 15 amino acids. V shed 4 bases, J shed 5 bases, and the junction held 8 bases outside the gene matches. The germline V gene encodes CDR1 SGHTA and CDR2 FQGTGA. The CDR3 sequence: CASSYRQGTKDTQYF. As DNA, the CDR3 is TGTGCCAGCAGCTATAGACAGGGGACGAAAGATACGCAGTATTTT.

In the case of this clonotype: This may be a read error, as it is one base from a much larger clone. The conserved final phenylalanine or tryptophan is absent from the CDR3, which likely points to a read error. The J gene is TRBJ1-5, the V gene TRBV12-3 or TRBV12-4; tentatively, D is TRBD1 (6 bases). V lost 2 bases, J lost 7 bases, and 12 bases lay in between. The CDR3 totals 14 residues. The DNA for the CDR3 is TGTGCCAGCAGTTTAAGGGGACACTTGCAGCCCCAGCATCTT. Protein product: CASSLRGHLQPQHL.

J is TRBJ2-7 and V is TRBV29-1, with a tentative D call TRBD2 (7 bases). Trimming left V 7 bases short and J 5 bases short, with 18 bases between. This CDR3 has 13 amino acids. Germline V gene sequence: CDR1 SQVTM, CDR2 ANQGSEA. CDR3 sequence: CSAKNWGGNEQYF. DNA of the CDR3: TGCAGCGCTAAGAATTGGGGGGGCAACGAGCAGTACTTC.

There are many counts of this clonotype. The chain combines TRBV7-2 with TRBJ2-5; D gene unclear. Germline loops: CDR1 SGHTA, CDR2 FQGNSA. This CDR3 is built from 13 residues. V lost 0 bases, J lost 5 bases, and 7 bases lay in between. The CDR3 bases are TGTGCCAGCAGCTTAGCAGGGCCCGAGACCCAGTACTTC. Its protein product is CASSLAGPETQYF.

The CDR3 is CASIVAPANTGAKTQYF. The CDR3 DNA is TGTGCCAGCATAGTTGCGCCTGCGAACACCGGGGCAAAGACCCAGTACTTC. This chain joins TRBV12-3 or TRBV12-4 and TRBJ2-5, with D possibly called TRBD1 or TRBD2 (5 bases each). Between the trimmed V and J ends, which lost 7 bases and 6 bases, there was a span of 27 bases. The CDR3 extends over 17 amino acids.

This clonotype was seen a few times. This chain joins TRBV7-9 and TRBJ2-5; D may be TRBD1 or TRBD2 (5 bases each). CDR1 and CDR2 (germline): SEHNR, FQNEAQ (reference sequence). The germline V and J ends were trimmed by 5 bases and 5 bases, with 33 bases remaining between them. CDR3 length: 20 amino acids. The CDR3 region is CASSNSVGQDWPVPGETQYF. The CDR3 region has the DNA TGTGCCAGCAGCAATAGCGTGGGGCAGGACTGGCCCGTTCCGGGGGAGACCCAGTACTTC.

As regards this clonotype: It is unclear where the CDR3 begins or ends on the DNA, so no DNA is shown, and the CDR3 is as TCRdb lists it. CDR3 protein: CSVGGRTGPRAYGCTF. V usage is TRBV29-1 and J usage is TRBJ1-2; the table's D call of TRBD1 was not tested on the DNA. The V gene's germline CDR1 is SQVTM and CDR2 ANQGSEA. From its first to its last residue, the CDR3 has 16 amino acids.

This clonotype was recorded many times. The CDR3 region is CASVGSNYGYTF. The CDR3 nucleotides are TGTGCCAGCGTTGGGAGTAACTATGGCTACACCTTC. J is TRBJ1-2 and V is TRBV7-9; no definite D call. Germline assignment: CDR1 SEHNR and CDR2 FQNEAQ (reference sequence). The CDR3 is made up of 12 amino acids. V lost 8 bases and J 1 base, leaving 8 bases between the germline ends. Full variable domain (rest looked up from reference TRBV7-9 and TRBJ1-2): DTGVSQNPRHKITKRGQNVTFRCDPISEHNRLYWYRQTLGQGPEFLTYFQNEAQLEKSRLLSDRFSAERPKGSFSTLEIQRTEQGDSAMYLCASVGSNYGYTFGSGTRLTVV.

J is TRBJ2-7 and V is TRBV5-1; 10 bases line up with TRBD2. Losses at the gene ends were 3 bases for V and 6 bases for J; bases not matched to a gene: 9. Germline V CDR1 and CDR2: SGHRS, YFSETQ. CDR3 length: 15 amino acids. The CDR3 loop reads CASSSQAGGPSEQYF. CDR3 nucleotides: TGCGCCAGCAGCTCCCAAGCGGGAGGGCCTTCCGAGCAGTACTTC.

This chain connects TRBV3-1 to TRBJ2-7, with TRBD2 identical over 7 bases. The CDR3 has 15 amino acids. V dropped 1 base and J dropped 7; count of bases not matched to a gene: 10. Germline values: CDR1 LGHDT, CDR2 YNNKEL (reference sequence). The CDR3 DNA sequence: TGTGCCAGCAGCCAAGGACGACTAGCTTTTAAGGAGCAGTACTTC. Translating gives CASSQGRLAFKEQYF.

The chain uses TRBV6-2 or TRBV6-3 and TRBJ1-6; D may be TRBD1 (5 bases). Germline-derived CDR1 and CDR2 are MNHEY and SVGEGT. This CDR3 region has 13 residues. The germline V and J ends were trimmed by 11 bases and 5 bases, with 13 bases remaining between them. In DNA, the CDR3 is TGTGCCGAACCGGGACCCAATAATTCACCCCTCCACTTT. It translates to CAEPGPNNSPLHF.

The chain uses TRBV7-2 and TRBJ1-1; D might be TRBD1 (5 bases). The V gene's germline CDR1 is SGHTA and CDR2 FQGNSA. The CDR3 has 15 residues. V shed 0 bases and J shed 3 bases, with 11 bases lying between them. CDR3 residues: CASSLASRGHTEAFF. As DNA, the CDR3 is TGTGCCAGCAGCTTAGCGTCACGGGGACACACTGAAGCTTTCTTT.

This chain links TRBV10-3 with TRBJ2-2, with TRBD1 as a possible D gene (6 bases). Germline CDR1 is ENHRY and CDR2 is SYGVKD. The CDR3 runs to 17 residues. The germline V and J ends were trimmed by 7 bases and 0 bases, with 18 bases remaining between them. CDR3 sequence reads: CAITSKRGHANTGELFF. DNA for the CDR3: TGTGCCATCACTTCTAAACGGGGACACGCGAACACCGGGGAGCTGTTTTTT.

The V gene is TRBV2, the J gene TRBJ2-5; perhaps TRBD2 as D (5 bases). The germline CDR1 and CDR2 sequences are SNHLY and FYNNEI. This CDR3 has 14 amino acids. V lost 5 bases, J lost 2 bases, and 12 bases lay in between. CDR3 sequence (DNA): TGTGCCAGCAGTTTAGACTACCGACAAGAGACCCAGTACTTC. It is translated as CASSLDYRQETQYF.

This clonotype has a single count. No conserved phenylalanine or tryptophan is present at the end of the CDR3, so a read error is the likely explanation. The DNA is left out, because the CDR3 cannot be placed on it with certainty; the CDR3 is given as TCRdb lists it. The CDR3 spells CAISERGTKNT. V gene TRBV10-3 combines with J gene TRBJ2-7; the table's D call of TRBD2 was not tested on the DNA. Looked up from germline, CDR1 is ENHRY and CDR2 is SYGVKD. The CDR3 sequence runs 11 residues, both termini included.

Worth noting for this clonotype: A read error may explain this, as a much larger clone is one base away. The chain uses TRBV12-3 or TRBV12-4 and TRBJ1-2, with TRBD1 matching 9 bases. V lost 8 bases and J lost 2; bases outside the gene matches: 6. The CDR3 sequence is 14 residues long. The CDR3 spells CASRGDRDNYGYTF. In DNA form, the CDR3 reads TGTGCCAGCCGTGGGGACAGGGACAACTATGGCTACACCTTC.

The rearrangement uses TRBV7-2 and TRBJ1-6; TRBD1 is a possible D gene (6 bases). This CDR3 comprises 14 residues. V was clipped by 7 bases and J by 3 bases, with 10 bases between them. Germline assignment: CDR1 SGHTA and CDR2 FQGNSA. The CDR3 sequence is CASIEGDYNSPLHF. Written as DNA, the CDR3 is TGTGCCAGCATCGAGGGGGACTATAATTCACCCCTCCACTTT.

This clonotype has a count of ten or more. The CDR3 spells CASSPSSGGGRNTEAFF. CDR3 sequence (DNA): TGTGCCAGCAGCCCATCTTCAGGGGGCGGACGAAACACTGAAGCTTTCTTT. V gene TRBV7-9 combines with J gene TRBJ1-1; 8 bases are a match to TRBD1. CDR3 length equals 17 residues. Germline CDR1 SEHNR, CDR2 FQNEAQ (reference sequence). Trimming cost V 5 bases and J 2 bases; bases outside gene matches: 13.

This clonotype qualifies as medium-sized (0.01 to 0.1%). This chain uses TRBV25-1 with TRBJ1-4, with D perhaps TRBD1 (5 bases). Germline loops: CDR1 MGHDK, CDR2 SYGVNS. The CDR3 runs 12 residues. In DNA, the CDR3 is TGTGCTAGTCGGGGGGAGGGTGAAAAACTGTTTTTT. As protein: CASRGEGEKLFF.

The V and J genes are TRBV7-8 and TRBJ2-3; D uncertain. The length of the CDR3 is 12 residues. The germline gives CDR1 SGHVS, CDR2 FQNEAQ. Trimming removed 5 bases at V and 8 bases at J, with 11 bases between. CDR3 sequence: CASSPARVTQYF. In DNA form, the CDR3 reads TGTGCCAGCAGCCCAGCCCGGGTTACGCAGTATTTT.

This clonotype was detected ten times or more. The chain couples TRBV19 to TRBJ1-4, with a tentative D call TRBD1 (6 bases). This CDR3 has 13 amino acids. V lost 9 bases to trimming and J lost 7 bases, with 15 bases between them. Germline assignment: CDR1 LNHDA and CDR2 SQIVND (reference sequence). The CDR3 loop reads CASQITGTEKLFF. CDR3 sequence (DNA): TGTGCCAGCCAAATCACAGGGACTGAAAAACTGTTTTTT.